These 4 T cell receptor beta chains were sequenced from one sample in a study of T cells after yellow fever vaccination (dated by TCRdb to about 2019). The treatment or condition label corresponds to: live attenuated yellow fever vaccine strain. Library creation used 5' RACE. The sample was run on an Illumina HiSeq 2500. TCRdb cleaned the public reads at Q25 with fastp, built clones with MiXCR and kept in-frame beta chains. Entries that share a CDR3 protein sequence are merged under the most common genes and DNA. The sample profile shows some 63,000 distinct CDR3 sequences; 7.4% of them were found once. 30% to 45% of the sample rests with the top ten. This specimen was CD8+ T cells sorted from PBMCs, taken 15 days after the yellow fever booster vaccination. The receptors originated from a man aged 25-45 years who received the YFV17D yellow fever vaccine.

This clonotype was seen many times. J is TRBJ2-7 and V is TRBV7-9, with no clear D. Trimming left V 4 bases short and J 4 bases short, with 8 bases between. The germline V gene has CDR1 SEHNR and CDR2 FQNEAQ (reference sequence). This CDR3 has 12 amino acids. CDR3 residues: CASSSLGYEQYF. The CDR3 DNA reads TGTGCCAGCAGCTCCCTAGGATACGAGCAGTACTTC. Based on the CDR3 plus reference TRBV7-9 and TRBJ2-7, the full variable domain is DTGVSQNPRHKITKRGQNVTFRCDPISEHNRLYWYRQTLGQGPEFLTYFQNEAQLEKSRLLSDRFSAERPKGSFSTLEIQRTEQGDSAMYLCASSSLGYEQYFGPGTRLTVT.

This clonotype came up many times. The V and J genes are TRBV28 and TRBJ2-1, with D possibly TRBD1 on 6 matching bases. The CDR3 has 13 residues. From germline, CDR1 is MDHEN and CDR2 SYDVKM. V lost 6 bases to trimming and J lost 10 bases, with 16 bases between them. CDR3 sequence reads: CASSLTGTAEQFF. CDR3 bases: TGTGCCAGCAGCCTCACAGGGACGGCGGAGCAGTTCTTC.

This clonotype has at least ten counts. The chain has TRBV7-2 and TRBJ2-7; 9 bases align to TRBD2. J was trimmed by 6 bases and V by 1 base; bases with no gene match: 4. In germline, CDR1 is SGHTA, CDR2 FQGNSA. CDR3 length: 14 amino acids. CDR3 loop: CASSLEGLAGEQYF. The CDR3 DNA follows: TGTGCCAGCAGCTTAGAGGGACTAGCCGGCGAGCAGTACTTC.

In this sample, this clonotype turned up many times. The rearrangement uses TRBV12-3 or TRBV12-4 and TRBJ2-7, with D possibly matching TRBD2 (5 bases). The CDR3 contains 13 residues. V was cut by 7 bases and J by 2 bases, with 12 bases left in between. The CDR3 nucleotides read TGTGCCAGCACCGCGGGCGCGCCCTACGAGCAGTACTTC. Protein sequence: CASTAGAPYEQYF.